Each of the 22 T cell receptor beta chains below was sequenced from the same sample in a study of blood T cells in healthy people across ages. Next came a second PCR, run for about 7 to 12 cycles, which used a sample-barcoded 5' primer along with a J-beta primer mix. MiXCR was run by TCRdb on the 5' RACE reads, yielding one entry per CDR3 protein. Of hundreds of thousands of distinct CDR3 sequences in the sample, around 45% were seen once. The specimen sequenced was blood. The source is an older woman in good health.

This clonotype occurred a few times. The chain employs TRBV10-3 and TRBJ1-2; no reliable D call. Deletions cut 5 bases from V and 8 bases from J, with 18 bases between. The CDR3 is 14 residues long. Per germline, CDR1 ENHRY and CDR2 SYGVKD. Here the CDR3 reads CAISPLEEKSGYTF. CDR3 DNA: TGTGCCATCAGTCCCCTTGAAGAGAAATCGGGCTACACCTTC.

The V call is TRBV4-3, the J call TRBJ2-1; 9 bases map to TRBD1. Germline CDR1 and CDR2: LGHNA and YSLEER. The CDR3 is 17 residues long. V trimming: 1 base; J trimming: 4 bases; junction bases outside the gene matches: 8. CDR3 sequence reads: CASSQGRGQGKYNEQFF. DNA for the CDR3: TGCGCCAGCAGCCAAGGGCGAGGACAGGGGAAATACAATGAGCAGTTCTTC.

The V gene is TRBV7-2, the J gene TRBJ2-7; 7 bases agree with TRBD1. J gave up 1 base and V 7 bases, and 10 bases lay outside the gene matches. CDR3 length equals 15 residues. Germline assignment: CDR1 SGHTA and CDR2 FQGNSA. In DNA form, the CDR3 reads TGTGCCAGCATGGGGGACAGCCTCCGGTCCTACGAGCAGTACTTC. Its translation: CASMGDSLRSYEQYF.

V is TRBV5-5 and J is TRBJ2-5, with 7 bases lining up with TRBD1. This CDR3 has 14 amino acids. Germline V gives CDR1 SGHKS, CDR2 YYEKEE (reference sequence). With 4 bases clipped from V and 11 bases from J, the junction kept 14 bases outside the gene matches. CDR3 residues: CASSVRDSNNEQYF. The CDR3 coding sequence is TGTGCCAGCAGCGTCCGGGACAGTAACAATGAGCAGTACTTC.

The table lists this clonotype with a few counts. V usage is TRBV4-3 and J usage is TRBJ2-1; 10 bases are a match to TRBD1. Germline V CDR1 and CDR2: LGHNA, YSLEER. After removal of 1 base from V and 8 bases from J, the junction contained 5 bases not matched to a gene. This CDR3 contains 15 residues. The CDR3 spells CASSQVGTGVHEQFF. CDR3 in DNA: TGCGCCAGCAGCCAAGTCGGGACAGGGGTTCATGAGCAGTTCTTC.

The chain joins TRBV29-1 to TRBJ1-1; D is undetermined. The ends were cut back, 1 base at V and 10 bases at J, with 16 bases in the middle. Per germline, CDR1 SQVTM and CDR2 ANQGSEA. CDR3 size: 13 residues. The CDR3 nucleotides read TGCAGCGTTGAAGGCGACCTTACTTTTGGAGCTTTCTTT. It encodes CSVEGDLTFGAFF.

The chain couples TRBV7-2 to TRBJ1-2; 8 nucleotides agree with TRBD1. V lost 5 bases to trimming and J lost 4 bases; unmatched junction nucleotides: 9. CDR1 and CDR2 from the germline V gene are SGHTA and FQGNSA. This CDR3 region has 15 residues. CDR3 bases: TGTGCCAGCAGCGCAAAACAGGGGGTTGGCTATGGCTACACCTTC. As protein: CASSAKQGVGYGYTF.

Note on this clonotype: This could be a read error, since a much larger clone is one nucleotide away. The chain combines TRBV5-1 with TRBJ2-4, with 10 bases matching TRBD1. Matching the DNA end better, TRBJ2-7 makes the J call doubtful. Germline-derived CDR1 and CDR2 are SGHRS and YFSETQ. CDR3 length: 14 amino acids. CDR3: CASNTDRGHNEQYF. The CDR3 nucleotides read TGCGCCAGCAACACCGACAGGGGGCATAACGAGCAGTACTTC.

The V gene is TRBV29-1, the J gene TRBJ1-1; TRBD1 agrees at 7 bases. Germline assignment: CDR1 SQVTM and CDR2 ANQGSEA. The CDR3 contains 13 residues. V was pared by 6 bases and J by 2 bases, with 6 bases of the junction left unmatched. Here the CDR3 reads CSVLRGSNTEAFF. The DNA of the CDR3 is TGCAGCGTCCTCAGGGGGTCTAACACTGAAGCTTTCTTT.

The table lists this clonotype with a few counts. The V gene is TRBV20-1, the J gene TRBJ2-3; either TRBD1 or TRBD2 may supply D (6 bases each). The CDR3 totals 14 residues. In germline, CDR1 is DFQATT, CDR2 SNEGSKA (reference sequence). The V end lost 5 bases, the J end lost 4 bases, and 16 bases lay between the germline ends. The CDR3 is CSAPWAGGPDTQYF. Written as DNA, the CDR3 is TGCAGTGCTCCCTGGGCCGGGGGCCCAGATACGCAGTATTTT.

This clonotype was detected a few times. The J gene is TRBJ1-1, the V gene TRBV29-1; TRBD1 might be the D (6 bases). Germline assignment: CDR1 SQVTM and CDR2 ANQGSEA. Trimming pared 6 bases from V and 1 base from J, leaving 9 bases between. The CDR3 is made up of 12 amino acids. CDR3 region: CSVGDTNTEAFF. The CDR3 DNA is TGCAGCGTGGGGGACACGAACACTGAAGCTTTCTTT.

CDR3 sequence reads: CASSLWVSYEQYF. The CDR3 DNA follows: TGTGCCAGCAGCTTGTGGGTGAGCTACGAGCAGTACTTC. The chain joins TRBV7-2 to TRBJ2-7; D is unclear. V was trimmed by 3 bases and J by 3 bases, leaving 9 bases between them. CDR3 size: 13 residues. Per germline, CDR1 SGHTA and CDR2 FQGNSA.

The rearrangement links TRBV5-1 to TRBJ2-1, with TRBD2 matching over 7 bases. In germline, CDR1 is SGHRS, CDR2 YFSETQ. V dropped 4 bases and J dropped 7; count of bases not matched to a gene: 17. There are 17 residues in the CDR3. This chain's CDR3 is CASSPGFGGGPLNEQFF. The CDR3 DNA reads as TGCGCCAGCAGCCCGGGCTTTGGGGGAGGGCCTCTGAATGAGCAGTTCTTC.

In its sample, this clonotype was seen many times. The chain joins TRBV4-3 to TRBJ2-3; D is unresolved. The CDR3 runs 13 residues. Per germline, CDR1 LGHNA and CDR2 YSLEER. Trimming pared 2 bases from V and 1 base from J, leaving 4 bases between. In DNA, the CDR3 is TGCGCCAGCAGCCAACAGGGCACAGATACGCAGTATTTT. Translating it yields CASSQQGTDTQYF.

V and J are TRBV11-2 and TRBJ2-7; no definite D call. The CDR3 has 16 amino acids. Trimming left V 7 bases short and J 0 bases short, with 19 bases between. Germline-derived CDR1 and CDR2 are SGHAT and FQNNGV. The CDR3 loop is CASNRLGGESSYEQYF. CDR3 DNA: TGTGCCAGCAACCGTTTGGGCGGAGAAAGCTCCTACGAGCAGTACTTC.

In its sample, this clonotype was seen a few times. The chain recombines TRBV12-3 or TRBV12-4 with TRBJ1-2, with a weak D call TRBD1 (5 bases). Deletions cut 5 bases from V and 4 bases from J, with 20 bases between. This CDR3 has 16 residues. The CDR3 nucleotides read TGTGCCAGCAGTAGGGGAGGGATTTGGGAGGGCTATGGCTACACCTTC. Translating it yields CASSRGGIWEGYGYTF.

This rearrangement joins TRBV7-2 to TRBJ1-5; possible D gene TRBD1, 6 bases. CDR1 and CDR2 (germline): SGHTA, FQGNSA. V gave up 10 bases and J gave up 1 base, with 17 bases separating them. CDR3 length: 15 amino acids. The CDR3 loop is CAIPGPGGSNQPQHF. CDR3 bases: TGTGCCATCCCGGGACCCGGGGGCAGCAATCAGCCCCAGCATTTT.

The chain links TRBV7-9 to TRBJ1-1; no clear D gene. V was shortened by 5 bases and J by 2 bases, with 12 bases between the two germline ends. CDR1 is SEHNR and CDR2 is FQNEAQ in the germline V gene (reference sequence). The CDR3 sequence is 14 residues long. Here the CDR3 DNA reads TGTGCCAGCAGCCCCTTCGGGGAAAACACTGAAGCTTTCTTT. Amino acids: CASSPFGENTEAFF.

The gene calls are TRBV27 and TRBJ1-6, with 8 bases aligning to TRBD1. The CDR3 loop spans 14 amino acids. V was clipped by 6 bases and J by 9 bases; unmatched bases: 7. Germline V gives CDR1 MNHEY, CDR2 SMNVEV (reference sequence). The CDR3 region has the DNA TGTGCCAGCAGGGAAACAGGGGGGTTTTCACCCCTCCACTTT. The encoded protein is CASRETGGFSPLHF.

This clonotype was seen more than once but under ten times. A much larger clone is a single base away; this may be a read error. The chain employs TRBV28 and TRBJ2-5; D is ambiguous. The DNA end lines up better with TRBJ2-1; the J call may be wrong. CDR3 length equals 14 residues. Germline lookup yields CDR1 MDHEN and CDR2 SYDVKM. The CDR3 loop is CASSLTQKQETQFF. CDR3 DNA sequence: TGTGCCAGCAGTTTAACACAGAAACAAGAGACCCAGTTCTTC.

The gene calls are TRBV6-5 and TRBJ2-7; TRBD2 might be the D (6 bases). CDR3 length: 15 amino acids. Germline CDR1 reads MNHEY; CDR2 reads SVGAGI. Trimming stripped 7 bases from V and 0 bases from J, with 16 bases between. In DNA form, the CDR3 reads TGTGCCAGCACCGGGGGACCCGGTCGCTCCTACGAGCAGTACTTC. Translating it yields CASTGGPGRSYEQYF.

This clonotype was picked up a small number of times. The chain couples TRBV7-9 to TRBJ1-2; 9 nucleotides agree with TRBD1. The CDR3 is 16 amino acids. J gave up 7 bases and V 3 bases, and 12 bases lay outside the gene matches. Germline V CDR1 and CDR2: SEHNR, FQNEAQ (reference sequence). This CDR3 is CASSFALGQGSAGYTF. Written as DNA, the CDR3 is TGTGCCAGCAGCTTCGCACTGGGACAGGGATCAGCTGGCTACACCTTC.